The 14 T cell receptor beta chains below were found in one sample sequenced in a study of technical replicates of blood from a handful of donors. This table comes from immunoSEQ multiplex PCR, and its TCRdb copy is limited to in-frame clones, with some not included. Counted here are about 79,000 clones, about 90% occurring once; the ten biggest clones make up about 0.35%. The sequenced sample was T cells isolated from PBMCs. These receptors all stem from a human donor in good health. Some clones in this sample may be carry-over from other donors' samples.

V and J are TRBV27 and TRBJ2-7; 10 bases line up with TRBD1. With V trimmed by 10 bases and J by 2 bases, 5 bases remained unmatched. The CDR3 is 13 residues long. Germline V gives CDR1 MNHEY, CDR2 SMNVEV (reference sequence). CDR3 nucleotides: TGTGCCACCACCGGGACAGGGGCCTACGAGCAGTACTTC. Encoded protein: CATTGTGAYEQYF.

DNA of the CDR3: TGCGCCAGCAGCCGTGACATGACAGGGCCCTATGGCTACACCTTC. Residues: CASSRDMTGPYGYTF. This chain links TRBV4-3 with TRBJ1-2; 7 positions match TRBD1. The CDR3 runs to 15 residues. Unmatched junction bases numbered 9, after V lost 4 bases and J lost 4 bases. Germline lookup yields CDR1 LGHNA and CDR2 YSLEER.

This clone has only a few counts. V gene TRBV30 combines with J gene TRBJ1-4; perhaps TRBD1 as D (6 bases). Germline V gives CDR1 GTSNPN, CDR2 SVGIG (reference sequence). The CDR3 totals 14 residues. Trimming cost V 2 bases and J 5 bases, with 12 bases left between them. The CDR3 DNA reads TGTGCCTGGAGTCCGGGACACCGAAATGAAAAACTGTTTTTT. As protein: CAWSPGHRNEKLFF.

This chain joins TRBV11-3 and TRBJ2-3, with TRBD2 matching 16 bases. The J segment lost 4 bases and the V segment lost 3 bases, leaving 4 bases of the junction unmatched. This CDR3 comprises 17 residues. CDR1 is SGHNT and CDR2 is YENEEA in the germline V gene. The CDR3 is CASSFTGTSGRADTQYF. The DNA for the CDR3 is TGTGCCAGCAGCTTCACTGGGACTAGCGGGAGGGCAGATACGCAGTATTTT.

The CDR3 region is CASSAVLGNTIYF. The DNA of the CDR3 is TGTGCCAGCAGCGCAGTACTAGGAAACACCATATATTTT. The V call is TRBV7-2, the J call TRBJ1-3; D is unclear. CDR3 length equals 13 residues. CDR1 SGHTA and CDR2 FQGNSA come from the germline V gene. Trimming left V 5 bases short and J 4 bases short, with 9 bases between.

CDR3 DNA sequence: TGCAGCGTTCTCGGGACAGCTTACGAGCAGTACTTC. Translated, it gives CSVLGTAYEQYF. V and J are TRBV29-1 and TRBJ2-7; TRBD1 matches at 7 bases. V was pared by 5 bases and J by 4 bases, with 5 bases of the junction left unmatched. CDR1 and CDR2 from the germline V gene are SQVTM and ANQGSEA. The CDR3 consists of 12 residues.

This clone was seen only once. The CDR3, as DNA: TGTGCCAGCAGCGGACAGGGGGCGAGTGAAGCTTTCTTT. Residues: CASSGQGASEAFF. V is TRBV9 and J is TRBJ1-1; 10 positions agree with TRBD1. From germline, CDR1 is SGDLS and CDR2 YYNGEE. J gave up 7 bases and V 3 bases, and 3 bases lay outside the gene matches. The CDR3 loop spans 13 amino acids.

The chain joins TRBV30 to TRBJ2-7; D might be TRBD1 (6 bases). The ends were cut back, 3 bases at V and 7 bases at J, with 16 bases in the middle. The CDR3 length is 13 residues. The germline gives CDR1 GTSNPN, CDR2 SVGIG (reference sequence). CDR3 in DNA: TGTGCCTGGAGGTCAGGGCCCAGGGGTGAGCAGTACTTC. Translation gives CAWRSGPRGEQYF. Looking up the rest from reference TRBV30 and TRBJ2-7 gives the full variable domain: SQTIHQWPATLVQPVGSPLSLECTVEGTSNPNLYWYRQAAGRGLQLLFYSVGIGQISSEVPQNLSASRPQDRQFILSSKKLLLSDSGFYLCAWRSGPRGEQYFGPGTRLTVT.

The CDR3 protein is CASSLTSGSNYEQYF. CDR3 DNA: TGTGCCAGCAGTTTAACTAGCGGGAGTAATTACGAGCAGTACTTC. The chain couples TRBV7-2 to TRBJ2-7; 11 positions agree with TRBD2. Germline CDR1 SGHTA, CDR2 FQGNSA. V shed 6 bases, J shed 4 bases, and the junction held 8 bases outside the gene matches. This CDR3 comprises 15 residues.

The CDR3 loop is CSVGAGGNEKLFF. The CDR3 coding sequence is TGCAGCGTTGGGGCAGGGGGGAATGAAAAACTGTTTTTT. The gene calls are TRBV29-1 and TRBJ1-4; 7 bases match TRBD1. The CDR3 loop spans 13 amino acids. From germline, CDR1 is SQVTM and CDR2 ANQGSEA. V dropped 4 bases and J dropped 5; count of bases not matched to a gene: 4. Full variable domain (rest looked up from reference TRBV29-1 and TRBJ1-4): SAVISQKPSRDICQRGTSLTIQCQVDSQVTMMFWYRQQPGQSLTLIATANQGSEATYESGFVIDKFPISRPNLTFSTLTVSNMSPEDSSIYLCSVGAGGNEKLFFGSGTQLSVL.

CDR3 loop: CASSIFQAEGGTGELFF. As DNA, the CDR3 is TGTGCCAGTAGTATTTTTCAAGCGGAGGGGGGGACCGGGGAGCTGTTTTTT. The chain has TRBV19 and TRBJ2-2, with D tentatively TRBD2 (7 bases). The CDR3 has 17 amino acids. Trimming stripped 3 bases from V and 5 bases from J, with 19 bases between. Germline lookup yields CDR1 LNHDA and CDR2 SQIVND (reference sequence).

This clone was picked up a small number of times. The rearrangement joins TRBV27 to TRBJ1-5; the D gene is possibly TRBD1 (5 bases). The CDR3 contains 13 residues. Germline loops: CDR1 MNHEY, CDR2 SMNVEV (reference sequence). Trimming left V 3 bases short and J 6 bases short, with 9 bases between. The chain's CDR3 is CASSFRAVQPQHF. The CDR3 DNA follows: TGTGCCAGCAGTTTCAGGGCCGTTCAGCCCCAGCATTTT.

This clone was found a few times. The chain recombines TRBV9 with TRBJ2-1; 9 bases are a match to TRBD2. Germline CDR1 is SGDLS and CDR2 is YYNGEE. J gave up 5 bases and V 4 bases, and 7 bases lay outside the gene matches. The CDR3 runs to 15 residues. The CDR3 nucleotides read TGTGCCAGCAGCTTTGGACTAGCGCCCAACAATGAGCAGTTCTTC. It is translated as CASSFGLAPNNEQFF.

This sequence joins TRBV30 and TRBJ1-5; D might be TRBD1 (5 bases). Trimming cost V 0 bases and J 1 base, with 10 bases left between them. The CDR3 contains 15 residues. Looked up from germline, CDR1 is GTSNPN and CDR2 is SVGIG (reference sequence). The DNA of the CDR3 is TGTGCCTGGAGTGTACGACAGAGGAGCAATCAGCCCCAGCATTTT. Protein: CAWSVRQRSNQPQHF.